This T cell receptor beta chain stems from a study of blood T cell repertoires in COVID-19. Germline V gene sequence: CDR1 SGHAT, CDR2 FQNNGV. V was clipped by 5 bases and J by 5 bases; unmatched bases: 9. The CDR3 runs to 15 residues. Data came from immunoSEQ multiplex PCR; TCRdb stores just in-frame clones and leaves some out. The table includes 150,000 to 200,000 clones, more than 75% detected once. Those who participated ranged in age from roughly 18 to 90 years and resided in some 24 US areas. This receptor was identified in a man between 40 and 49 years old who had recovered from COVID-19. Sequencing was carried out using PBMCs or T cells enriched from blood (not recorded which). The chain has TRBV11-2 and TRBJ2-1, with 7 bases lining up with TRBD2. The CDR3 is CASSRERGPHNEQFF. In DNA, the CDR3 is TGTGCCAGCAGCCGTGAGCGGGGACCCCACAATGAGCAGTTCTTC.